Sequencing of this T cell receptor beta chain was carried out in a study of blood T cell repertoires in COVID-19. About the research overall: Specimens from acute and convalescent COVID-19 originated in the United States, Italy and Spain.

This CDR3 is 14 amino acids long. The germline V gene has CDR1 MNHEY and CDR2 SMNVEV (reference sequence). Trimming shortened V by 3 bases and J by 4 bases, and 12 bases separated the two germline ends. Method: immunoSEQ multiplex PCR; TCRdb's copy keeps in-frame clones and lacks some. The repertoire holds around 50,000 clones, with 65% to 85% as singletons. The clonotype was recovered from a man in his 70s with acute or convalescent COVID-19. Sequenced: peripheral blood. This sequence joins TRBV27 and TRBJ2-5; D is unresolved. CDR3 in DNA: TGTGCCAGCAGTTTGACGTCCTCGGGAGAGACCCAGTACTTC. Protein sequence: CASSLTSSGETQYF.